Each of the 10 T cell receptor beta chains below was sequenced from the same sample in a study of follicular helper T cells after annual influenza vaccination. Profiling relied on immunoSEQ multiplex PCR, and the TCRdb table lists in-frame clones only, not all of them. Of fewer than 15,000 clones listed, approximately 80% are singletons. The time point: 2015-2016 season, pre-vaccination. The material was CXCR5- memory CD4+ T cells sorted from blood, obtained on the day of influenza vaccination. Receptor source: an adult who received the influenza vaccine.

V and J are TRBV5-1 and TRBJ2-1, with 8 positions matching TRBD2. V was clipped by 2 bases and J by 4 bases; unmatched bases: 5. The CDR3 extends over 15 amino acids. From germline, CDR1 is SGHRS and CDR2 YFSETQ. CDR3 sequence (DNA): TGCGCCAGCAGCTTAAAGCGGGGGACGTACAATGAGCAGTTCTTC. This codes for CASSLKRGTYNEQFF.

This clone came up once. The chain has TRBV5-5 and TRBJ2-1; D call uncertain. Deletions cut 0 bases from V and 0 bases from J, with 10 bases between. There are 16 residues in the CDR3. From germline, CDR1 is SGHKS and CDR2 YYEKEE (reference sequence). CDR3 sequence reads: CASSLVPLFSYNEQFF. The CDR3 nucleotides are TGTGCCAGCAGCTTGGTTCCACTCTTCTCCTACAATGAGCAGTTCTTC. Based on the CDR3 plus reference TRBV5-5 and TRBJ2-1, the full variable domain is DAGVTQSPTHLIKTRGQQVTLRCSPISGHKSVSWYQQVLGQGPQFIFQYYEKEERGRGNFPDRFSARQFPNYSSELNVNALLLGDSALYLCASSLVPLFSYNEQFFGPGTRLTVL.

This clone was picked up one time. This chain uses TRBV6-5 with TRBJ2-3; unclear D gene. Looked up from germline, CDR1 is MNHEY and CDR2 is SVGAGI. The CDR3 runs to 11 residues. Trimming stripped 6 bases from V and 1 base from J, with 2 bases between. The CDR3 DNA follows: TGTGCCAGCAGACGCACAGATACGCAGTATTTT. As protein: CASRRTDTQYF.

This sequence joins TRBV15 and TRBJ1-1, with D unclear. The CDR3 consists of 16 residues. Germline V gene sequence: CDR1 LNHNV, CDR2 YYDKDF (reference sequence). Between the trimmed V and J ends, which lost 0 bases and 1 base, there was a span of 12 bases. The CDR3 DNA follows: TGTGCCACCAGCAGAGATCGTATGGCGGGGAACACTGAAGCTTTCTTT. Translated, it gives CATSRDRMAGNTEAFF. Using reference TRBV15 and TRBJ1-1 for the parts outside the CDR3, the full variable domain is DAMVIQNPRYQVTQFGKPVTLSCSQTLNHNVMYWYQQKSSQAPKLLFHYYDKDFNNEADTPDNFQSRRPNTSFCFLDIRSPGLGDTAMYLCATSRDRMAGNTEAFFGQGTRLTVV.

This rearrangement joins TRBV4-1 to TRBJ1-4; D perhaps matches TRBD1 (5 bases). Trimming stripped 0 bases from V and 5 bases from J, with 13 bases between. This CDR3 is 16 amino acids long. The germline V gene has CDR1 MGHRA and CDR2 YSYEKL. This CDR3 reads CASSQDLGRVNEKLFF. The DNA for the CDR3 is TGCGCCAGCAGCCAAGATCTTGGCAGGGTCAATGAAAAACTGTTTTTT.

The chain combines TRBV7-2 with TRBJ2-2, with 8 bases lining up with TRBD2. Germline CDR1 is SGHTA and CDR2 is FQGNSA. With 5 bases clipped from V and 6 bases from J, the junction kept 2 bases outside the gene matches. CDR3 length equals 13 residues. CDR3 amino acids: CASSMTSAGELFF. For the CDR3, the DNA is TGTGCCAGCAGCATGACTAGCGCCGGGGAGCTGTTTTTT.

V and J are TRBV7-2 and TRBJ1-1, with a possible D match to TRBD1 (6 bases). Germline V gene sequence: CDR1 SGHTA, CDR2 FQGNSA. The CDR3 extends over 13 amino acids. Between the trimmed V and J ends, which lost 5 bases and 5 bases, there was a span of 12 bases. CDR3 sequence reads: CASSLLGGTEAFF. CDR3 sequence (DNA): TGTGCCAGCAGCCTACTAGGGGGGACTGAAGCTTTCTTT.

This clone was recorded a few times. This chain joins TRBV30 and TRBJ2-7, with D possibly TRBD1 on 6 matching bases. The V end lost 0 bases, the J end lost 2 bases, and 17 bases lay between the germline ends. CDR3 size: 16 residues. Germline V gene sequence: CDR1 GTSNPN, CDR2 SVGIG (reference sequence). The chain's CDR3 is CAWSVLRGTRAYEQYF. The CDR3 DNA reads TGTGCCTGGAGTGTACTAAGAGGGACACGAGCCTACGAGCAGTACTTC.

The V call is TRBV7-9, the J call TRBJ1-4; D gene ambiguous. Germline CDR1 and CDR2: SEHNR and FQNEAQ (reference sequence). V was pared by 5 bases and J by 0 bases, with 10 bases between. The CDR3 has 15 residues. The CDR3 sequence: CASSLWVATNEKLFF. Written as DNA, the CDR3 is TGTGCCAGCAGCCTTTGGGTTGCAACTAATGAAAAACTGTTTTTT.

This clone occurred once. This chain joins TRBV7-7 and TRBJ2-5, with 10 bases matching TRBD2. Germline trimming cut 8 bases from V and 5 bases from J; bases unmatched to any gene: 5. Germline assignment: CDR1 SSHAT and CDR2 FNYEAQ (reference sequence). The CDR3 covers 13 residues. In DNA, the CDR3 is TGTGCCAGCTTGAGCGGGGGGGCTGAGACCCAGTACTTC. The encoded protein is CASLSGGAETQYF.